Below, 7 T cell receptor beta chains from the same sample are listed, as sequenced in a study of tissue T cells after allogeneic stem cell transplantation. TCRdb's copy holds only in-frame clones and misses some; the assay was immunoSEQ multiplex PCR. The repertoire holds over 4,000 clones, with 66% as singletons. The sample in question was left colon tissue, obtained at autopsy. The receptor source for this set is a male donor aged 60 or over with lung cancer.

The V gene is TRBV5-6, the J gene TRBJ2-7, with D unresolved. The CDR3 has 13 amino acids. Germline CDR1 and CDR2: SGHDT and YYEEEE. The germline V and J ends were trimmed by 2 bases and 1 base, with 7 bases remaining between them. The chain's CDR3 is CASSFGRSYEQYF. As DNA, the CDR3 is TGTGCCAGCAGCTTCGGAAGATCCTACGAGCAGTACTTC.

V is TRBV19 and J is TRBJ1-5; D perhaps matches TRBD1 (6 bases). The germline CDR1 and CDR2 sequences are LNHDA and SQIVND (reference sequence). This CDR3 has 13 amino acids. Trimming left V 1 base short and J 10 bases short, with 11 bases between. Here the CDR3 DNA reads TGTGCCAGTAGTATAGGACAGGTCAGCCCCCAGCATTTT. It is translated as CASSIGQVSPQHF.

This clone was picked up a small number of times. V usage is TRBV18 and J usage is TRBJ2-7, with D uncertain. CDR3 length: 15 amino acids. With 2 bases removed from V and 3 bases from J, the gap between germline ends came to 14 bases. CDR1 is KGHSH and CDR2 is LQKENI in the germline V gene. CDR3 amino acids: CASSPSPGILYEQYF. CDR3 nucleotide sequence: TGTGCCAGCTCACCAAGCCCAGGAATACTCTACGAGCAGTACTTC.

CDR3 nucleotide sequence: TGCAGCGTTCGACCTCCGGGGGAAAAACTGTTTTTT. Translation: CSVRPPGEKLFF. This chain joins TRBV29-1 and TRBJ1-4; D is uncertain. The CDR3 length is 12 residues. In germline, CDR1 is SQVTM, CDR2 ANQGSEA. V gave up 5 bases and J gave up 8 bases, with 12 bases separating them.

By frequency in the sample, this clone is large. The chain has TRBV18 and TRBJ1-2; 9 bases are shared with TRBD1. Per germline, CDR1 KGHSH and CDR2 LQKENI. V shed 2 bases, J shed 7 bases, and the junction held 2 bases outside the gene matches. The CDR3 is 13 residues long. CDR3 nucleotides: TGTGCCAGCTCACCAACGGACAGGGGTGGCTACACCTTC. Translating it yields CASSPTDRGGYTF. The full variable domain, its missing parts supplied by reference TRBV18 and TRBJ1-2, is NAGVMQNPRHLVRRRGQEARLRCSPMKGHSHVYWYRQLPEEGLKFMVYLQKENIIDESGMPKERFSAEFPKEGPSILRIQQVVRGDSAAYFCASSPTDRGGYTFGSGTRLTVV.

V is TRBV6-1 and J is TRBJ1-3; D is unclear. Germline CDR1 reads MNHNS; CDR2 reads SASEGT. Trimming took 1 base from V and 0 from J, leaving 13 bases between them. The CDR3 runs 17 residues. The CDR3 DNA is TGTGCCAGCAGTGAAGGTCCCGGTATATACTCTGGAAACACCATATATTTT. As protein: CASSEGPGIYSGNTIYF.

V gene TRBV5-1 combines with J gene TRBJ2-2, with TRBD2 identical over 16 bases. The germline V gene encodes CDR1 SGHRS and CDR2 YFSETQ. J gave up 5 bases and V 3 bases, and 4 bases lay outside the gene matches. This CDR3 is built from 17 residues. The CDR3 nucleotides are TGCGCCAGCAGCTCGGGACTAGCGGGAGGGATTACCGGGGAGCTGTTTTTT. This sequence encodes CASSSGLAGGITGELFF.